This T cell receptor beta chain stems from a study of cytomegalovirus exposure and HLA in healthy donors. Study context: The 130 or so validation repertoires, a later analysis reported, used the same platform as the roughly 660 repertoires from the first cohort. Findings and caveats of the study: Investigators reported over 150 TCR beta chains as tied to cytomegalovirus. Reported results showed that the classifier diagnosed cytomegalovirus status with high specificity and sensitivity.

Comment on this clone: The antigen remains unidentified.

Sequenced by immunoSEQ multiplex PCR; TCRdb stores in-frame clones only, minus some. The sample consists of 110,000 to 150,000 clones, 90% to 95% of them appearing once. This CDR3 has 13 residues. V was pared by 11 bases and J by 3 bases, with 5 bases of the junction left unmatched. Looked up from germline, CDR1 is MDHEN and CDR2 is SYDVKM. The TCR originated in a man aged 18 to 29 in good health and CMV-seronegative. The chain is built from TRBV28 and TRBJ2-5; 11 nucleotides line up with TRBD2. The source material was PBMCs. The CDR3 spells CAGSGRAEETQYF. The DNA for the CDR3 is TGTGCCGGTAGCGGGAGGGCCGAAGAGACCCAGTACTTC.